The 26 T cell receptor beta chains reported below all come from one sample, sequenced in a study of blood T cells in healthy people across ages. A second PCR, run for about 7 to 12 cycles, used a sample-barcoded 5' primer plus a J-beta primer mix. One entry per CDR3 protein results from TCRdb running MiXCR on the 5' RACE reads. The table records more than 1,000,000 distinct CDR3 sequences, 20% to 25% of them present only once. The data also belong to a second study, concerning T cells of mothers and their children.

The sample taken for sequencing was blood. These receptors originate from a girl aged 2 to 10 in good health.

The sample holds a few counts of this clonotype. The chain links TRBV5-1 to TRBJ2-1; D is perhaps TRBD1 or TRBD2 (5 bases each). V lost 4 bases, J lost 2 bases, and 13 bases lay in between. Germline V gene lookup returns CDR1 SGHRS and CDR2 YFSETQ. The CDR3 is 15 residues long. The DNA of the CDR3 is TGCGCCAGCAGCCCCGGGACGGATGCCTACAATGAGCAGTTCTTC. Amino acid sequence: CASSPGTDAYNEQFF.

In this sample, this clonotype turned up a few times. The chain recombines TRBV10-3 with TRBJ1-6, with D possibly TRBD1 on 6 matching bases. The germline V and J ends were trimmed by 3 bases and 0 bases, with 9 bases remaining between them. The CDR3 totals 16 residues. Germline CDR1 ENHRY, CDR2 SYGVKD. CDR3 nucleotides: TGTGCCATCAGTGACAAGGACAGCTCCTATAATTCACCCCTCCACTTT. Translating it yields CAISDKDSSYNSPLHF.

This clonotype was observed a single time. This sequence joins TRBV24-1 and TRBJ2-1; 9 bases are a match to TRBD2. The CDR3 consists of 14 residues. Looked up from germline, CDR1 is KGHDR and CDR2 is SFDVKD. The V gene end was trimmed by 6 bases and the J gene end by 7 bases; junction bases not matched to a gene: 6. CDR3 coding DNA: TGTGCCACCAGTAATAGCGGGAGTACAAATGAGCAGTTCTTC. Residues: CATSNSGSTNEQFF.

CDR3 nucleotides: TGTGCCAGCAGTTACTCGGTCACCGGGGAGCTGTTTTTT. It codes for CASSYSVTGELFF. The V call is TRBV6-5, the J call TRBJ2-2, with D unresolved. CDR1 is MNHEY, CDR2 SVGAGI, per germline. The V end was cut by 0 bases, the J end by 4 bases, with 3 bases between. The CDR3 extends over 13 amino acids.

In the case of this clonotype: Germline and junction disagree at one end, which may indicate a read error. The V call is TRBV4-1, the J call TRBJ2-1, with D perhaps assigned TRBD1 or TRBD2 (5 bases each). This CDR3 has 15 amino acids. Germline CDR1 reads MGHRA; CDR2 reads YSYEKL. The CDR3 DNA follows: TGCGCCGGCAGCCAAGAGTTAGGGACGGGGAATGAGCAGTTCTTC. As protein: CAGSQELGTGNEQFF.

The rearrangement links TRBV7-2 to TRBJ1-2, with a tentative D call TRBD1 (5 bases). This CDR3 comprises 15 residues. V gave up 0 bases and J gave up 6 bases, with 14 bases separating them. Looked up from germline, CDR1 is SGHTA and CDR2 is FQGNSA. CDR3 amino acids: CASSLAQGGWHGYTF. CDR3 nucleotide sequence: TGTGCCAGCAGCTTAGCCCAGGGAGGCTGGCATGGCTACACCTTC. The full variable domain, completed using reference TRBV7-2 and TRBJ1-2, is GAGVSQSPSNKVTEKGKDVELRCDPISGHTALYWYRQSLGQGLEFLIYFQGNSAPDKSGLPSDRFSAERTGGSVSTLTIQRTQQEDSAVYLCASSLAQGGWHGYTFGSGTRLTVV.

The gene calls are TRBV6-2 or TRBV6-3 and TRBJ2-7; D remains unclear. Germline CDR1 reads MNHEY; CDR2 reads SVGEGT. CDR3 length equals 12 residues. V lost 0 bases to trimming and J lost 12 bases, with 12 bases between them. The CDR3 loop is CASSYSQPEVYF. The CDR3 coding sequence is TGTGCCAGCAGTTACTCGCAACCCGAGGTGTACTTC.

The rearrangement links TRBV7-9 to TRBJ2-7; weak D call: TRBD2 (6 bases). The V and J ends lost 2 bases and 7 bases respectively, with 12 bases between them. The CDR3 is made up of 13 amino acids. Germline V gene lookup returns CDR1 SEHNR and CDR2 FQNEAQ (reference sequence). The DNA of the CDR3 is TGTGCCAGCAGCTTACTCCCGGGGGAGGAGCAGTACTTC. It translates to CASSLLPGEEQYF. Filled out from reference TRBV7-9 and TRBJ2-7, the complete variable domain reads DTGVSQNPRHKITKRGQNVTFRCDPISEHNRLYWYRQTLGQGPEFLTYFQNEAQLEKSRLLSDRFSAERPKGSFSTLEIQRTEQGDSAMYLCASSLLPGEEQYFGPGTRLTVT.

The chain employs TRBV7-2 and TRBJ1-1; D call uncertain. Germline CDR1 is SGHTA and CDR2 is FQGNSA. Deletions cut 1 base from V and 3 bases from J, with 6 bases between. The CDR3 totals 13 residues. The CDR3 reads CASSLVLHTEAFF. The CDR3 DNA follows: TGTGCCAGCAGCTTAGTCCTCCACACTGAAGCTTTCTTT. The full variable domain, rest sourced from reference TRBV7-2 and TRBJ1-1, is GAGVSQSPSNKVTEKGKDVELRCDPISGHTALYWYRQSLGQGLEFLIYFQGNSAPDKSGLPSDRFSAERTGGSVSTLTIQRTQQEDSAVYLCASSLVLHTEAFFGQGTRLTVV.

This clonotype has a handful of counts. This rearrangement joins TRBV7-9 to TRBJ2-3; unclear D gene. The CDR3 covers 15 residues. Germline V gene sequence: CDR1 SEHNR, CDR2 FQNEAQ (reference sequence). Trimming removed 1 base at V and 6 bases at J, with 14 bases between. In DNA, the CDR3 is TGTGCCAGCAGCTTAGTCGACCCGAACCCGGATACGCAGTATTTT. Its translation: CASSLVDPNPDTQYF.

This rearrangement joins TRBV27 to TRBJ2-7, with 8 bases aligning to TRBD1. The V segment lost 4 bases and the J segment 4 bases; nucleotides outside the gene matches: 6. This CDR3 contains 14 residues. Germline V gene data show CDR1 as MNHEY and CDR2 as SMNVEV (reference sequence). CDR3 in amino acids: CASSSRTGHYEQYF. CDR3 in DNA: TGTGCCAGCAGTTCCCGGACAGGGCATTACGAGCAGTACTTC.

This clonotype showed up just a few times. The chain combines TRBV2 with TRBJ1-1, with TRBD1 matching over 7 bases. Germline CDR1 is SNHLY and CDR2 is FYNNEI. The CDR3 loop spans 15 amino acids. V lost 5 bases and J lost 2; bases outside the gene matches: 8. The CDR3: CASSYRTGQNTEAFF. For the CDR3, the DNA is TGTGCCAGCAGTTACCGGACAGGCCAAAACACTGAAGCTTTCTTT.

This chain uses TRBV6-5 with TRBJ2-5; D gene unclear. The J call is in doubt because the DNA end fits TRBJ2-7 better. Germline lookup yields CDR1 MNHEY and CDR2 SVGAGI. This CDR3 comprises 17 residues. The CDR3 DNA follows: TGTGCCAGCAGTTACTCGTCAAGTTTTACAGTGTCCTACGAGCAGTACTTC. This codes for CASSYSSSFTVSYEQYF.

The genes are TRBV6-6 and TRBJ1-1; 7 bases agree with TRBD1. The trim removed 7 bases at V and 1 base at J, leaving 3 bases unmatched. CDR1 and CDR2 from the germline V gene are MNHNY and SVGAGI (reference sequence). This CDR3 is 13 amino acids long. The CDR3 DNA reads TGTGCCAGCACCAGACAGGGGAACACTGAAGCTTTCTTT. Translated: CASTRQGNTEAFF.

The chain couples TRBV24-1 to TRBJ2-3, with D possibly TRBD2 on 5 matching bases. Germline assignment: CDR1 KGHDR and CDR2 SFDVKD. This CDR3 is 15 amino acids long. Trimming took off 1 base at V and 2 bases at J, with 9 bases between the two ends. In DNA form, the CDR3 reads TGTGCCACCAGTGATTTCGAGGGATTCACAGATACGCAGTATTTT. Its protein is CATSDFEGFTDTQYF.

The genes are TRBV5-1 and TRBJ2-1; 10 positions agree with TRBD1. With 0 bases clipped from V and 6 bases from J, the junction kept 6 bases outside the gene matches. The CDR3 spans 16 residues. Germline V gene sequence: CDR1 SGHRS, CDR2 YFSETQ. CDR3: CASSLAPGQGRNEQFF. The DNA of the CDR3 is TGCGCCAGCAGCTTGGCCCCGGGACAGGGGCGCAATGAGCAGTTCTTC. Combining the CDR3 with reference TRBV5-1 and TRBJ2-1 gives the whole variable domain KAGVTQTPRYLIKTRGQQVTLSCSPISGHRSVSWYQQTPGQGLQFLFEYFSETQRNKGNFPGRFSGRQFSNSRSEMNVSTLELGDSALYLCASSLAPGQGRNEQFFGPGTRLTVL.

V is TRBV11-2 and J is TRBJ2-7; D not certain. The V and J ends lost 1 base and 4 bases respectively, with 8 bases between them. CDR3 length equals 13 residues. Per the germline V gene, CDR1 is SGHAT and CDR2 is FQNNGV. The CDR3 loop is CASSLVEEYEQYF. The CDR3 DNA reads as TGTGCCAGCAGCTTAGTGGAAGAGTACGAGCAGTACTTC.

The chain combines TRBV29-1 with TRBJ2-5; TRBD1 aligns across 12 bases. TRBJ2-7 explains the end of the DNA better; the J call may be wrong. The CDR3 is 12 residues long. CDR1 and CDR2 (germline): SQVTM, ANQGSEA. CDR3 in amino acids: CSGGQGAHEQYF. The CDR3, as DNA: TGCAGCGGGGGACAGGGGGCCCACGAGCAGTACTTC.

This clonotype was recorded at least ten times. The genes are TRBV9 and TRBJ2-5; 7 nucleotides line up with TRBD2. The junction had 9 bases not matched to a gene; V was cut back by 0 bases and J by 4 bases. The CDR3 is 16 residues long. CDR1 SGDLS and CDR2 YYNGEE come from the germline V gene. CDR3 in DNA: TGTGCCAGCAGCGTAGAAGGAGGCACTAGCGCAGAGACCCAGTACTTC. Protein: CASSVEGGTSAETQYF.

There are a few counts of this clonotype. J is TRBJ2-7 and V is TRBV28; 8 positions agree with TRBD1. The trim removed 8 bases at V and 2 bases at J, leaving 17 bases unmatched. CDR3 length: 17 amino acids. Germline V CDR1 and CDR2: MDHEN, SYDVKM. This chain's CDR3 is CASVGTGIAAVTYEQYF. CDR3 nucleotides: TGTGCCAGCGTAGGGACAGGTATCGCCGCGGTGACCTACGAGCAGTACTTC.

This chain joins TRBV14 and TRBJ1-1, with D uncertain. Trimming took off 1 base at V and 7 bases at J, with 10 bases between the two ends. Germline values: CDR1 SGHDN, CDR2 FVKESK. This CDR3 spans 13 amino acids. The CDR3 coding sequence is TGTGCCAGCAGCCAAGGGCTGATCCGTGAAGCTTTCTTT. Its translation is CASSQGLIREAFF.

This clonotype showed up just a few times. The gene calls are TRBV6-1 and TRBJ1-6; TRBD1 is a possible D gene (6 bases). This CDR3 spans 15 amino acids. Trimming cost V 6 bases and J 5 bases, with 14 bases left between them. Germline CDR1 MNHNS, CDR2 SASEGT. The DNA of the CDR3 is TGTGCCAGCAGGGACAGACGAATTGATAATTCACCCCTCCACTTT. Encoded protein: CASRDRRIDNSPLHF.

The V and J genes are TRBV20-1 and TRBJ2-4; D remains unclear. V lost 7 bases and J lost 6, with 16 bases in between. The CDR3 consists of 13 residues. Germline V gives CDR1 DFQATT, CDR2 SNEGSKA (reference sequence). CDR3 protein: CSVSERVRNIQYF. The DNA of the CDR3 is TGCAGTGTTTCTGAAAGGGTGAGAAACATTCAGTACTTC.

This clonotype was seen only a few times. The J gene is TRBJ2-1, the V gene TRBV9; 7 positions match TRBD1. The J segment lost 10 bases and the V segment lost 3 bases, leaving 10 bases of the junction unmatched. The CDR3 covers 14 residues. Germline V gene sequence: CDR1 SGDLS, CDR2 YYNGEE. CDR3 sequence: CASSEEGDSREQFF. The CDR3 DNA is TGTGCCAGCAGCGAAGAAGGGGACAGCCGGGAGCAGTTCTTC.

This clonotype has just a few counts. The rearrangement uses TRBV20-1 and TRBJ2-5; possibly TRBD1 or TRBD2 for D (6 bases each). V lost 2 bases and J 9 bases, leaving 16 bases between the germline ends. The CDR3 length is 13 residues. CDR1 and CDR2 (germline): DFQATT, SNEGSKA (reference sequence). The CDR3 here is CSARYEGGVAQYF. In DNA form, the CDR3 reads TGCAGTGCTAGATACGAGGGGGGAGTTGCCCAGTACTTC.

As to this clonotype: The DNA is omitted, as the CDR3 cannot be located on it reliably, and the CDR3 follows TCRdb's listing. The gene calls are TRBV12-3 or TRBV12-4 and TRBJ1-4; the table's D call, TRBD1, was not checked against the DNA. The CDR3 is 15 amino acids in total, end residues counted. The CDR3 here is CASSFGPGPSWKLFF.